This is a list of T cell receptor beta chains from one sample in a study of CD8+ T cells in alopecia areata. The repertoire was sequenced with immunoSEQ multiplex PCR; TCRdb's copy has only in-frame clones and lacks some. The sample contains about 200,000 clones, 50% to 60% of which appear only once. Here the sequenced sample was CD4+ T cells sorted from blood, taken at week 4, from a patient treated with tofacitinib. These receptors were obtained from a human donor with alopecia areata. The CDR3 runs from the conserved cysteine through the conserved F or W. Fields, in order: clone size, CDR3 length, V gene, J gene, D gene, CDR3 DNA, CDR3 protein. The D gene is left open where the match is weak. The listing skips clone size in some rows; elsewhere it reads once, few, many or a size class.

size: -; length: 13; V: TRBV30; J: TRBJ2-5; D: -; DNA: TGTGCCTGGAATGAGTTAACCCAAGAGACCCAGTACTTC; CDR3: CAWNELTQETQYF
size: few; length: 15; V: TRBV23-1; J: TRBJ2-5; D: -; DNA: TGCGCCAGGACCATTGGAGGGGGCGATCACGAGACCCAGTACTTC; CDR3: CARTIGGGDHETQYF
size: -; length: 13; V: TRBV14; J: TRBJ2-5; D: -; DNA: TGTGCCAGCAGACACGTATACCAAGAGACCCAGTACTTC; CDR3: CASRHVYQETQYF
size: -; length: 15; V: TRBV5-1; J: TRBJ1-1; D: TRBD1; DNA: TGCGCCAGCAGCCCAGGAGGGGGCTCGAACACTGAAGCTTTCTTT; CDR3: CASSPGGGSNTEAFF
size: -; length: 12; V: TRBV7-2; J: TRBJ2-5; D: -; DNA: TGTGCCAGCAGCTCCTCGGACAGGACCCAGTACTTC; CDR3: CASSSSDRTQYF
size: -; length: 14; V: TRBV21-1; J: TRBJ1-1; D: -; DNA: TGTGCCAGCAGCAAAGGACGTGTGAACACTGAAGCTTTCTTT; CDR3: CASSKGRVNTEAFF
size: -; length: 14; V: TRBV5-4; J: TRBJ2-1; D: -; DNA: TGTGCCAGCAGCTTGGGGTTGGGAGACAATGAGCAGTTCTTC; CDR3: CASSLGLGDNEQFF
size: few; length: 15; V: TRBV30; J: TRBJ1-1; D: -; DNA: TGTGCCTGGAGTCCCAGGGCAGGGATCAACACTGAAGCTTTCTTT; CDR3: CAWSPRAGINTEAFF
size: -; length: 15; V: TRBV9; J: TRBJ2-7; D: TRBD1; DNA: TGTGCCAGCAGCGAGGGGGCACCTTTATCTACCGAGCAGTACTTC; CDR3: CASSEGAPLSTEQYF
size: -; length: 15; V: TRBV27; J: TRBJ2-7; D: -; DNA: TGTGCCAGCAGTTCCGATCCTGTTTGGGGCGACGAGCAGTACTTC; CDR3: CASSSDPVWGDEQYF
size: -; length: 14; V: TRBV4-2; J: TRBJ2-5; D: -; DNA: TGTGCCAGCAGCCAAAAGACGGGACAAGAGACCCAGTACTTC; CDR3: CASSQKTGQETQYF
size: -; length: 15; V: TRBV10-3; J: TRBJ2-7; D: -; DNA: TGTGCCATCAGTGAGTCTCCGGGGTTAGAGCACGAGCAGTACTTC; CDR3: CAISESPGLEHEQYF
size: -; length: 14; V: TRBV29-1; J: TRBJ2-2; D: TRBD2; DNA: TGCAGCGTACAGCGGGGCGTTGGAACCGGGGAGCTGTTTTTT; CDR3: CSVQRGVGTGELFF
size: -; length: 14; V: TRBV2; J: TRBJ2-5; D: TRBD2; DNA: TGTGCCAGCAGTGGAGGACTAGCGGGAGAGACCCAGTACTTC; CDR3: CASSGGLAGETQYF
size: -; length: 15; V: TRBV4-2; J: TRBJ1-1; D: -; DNA: TGTGCCAGCAGCCAAGATGGGCAGGGGAACACTGAAGCTTTCTTT; CDR3: CASSQDGQGNTEAFF
size: -; length: 15; V: TRBV6-5; J: TRBJ2-1; D: TRBD2; DNA: TGTGCCAGCAGTTCTAGCGGGGGGGGTAGAAATGAGCAGTTCTTC; CDR3: CASSSSGGGRNEQFF
size: few; length: 15; V: TRBV23-1; J: TRBJ1-5; D: TRBD1; DNA: TGCGCCAGCCCCTCCGACAGGGGGGACGGTCAGCCCCAGCATTTT; CDR3: CASPSDRGDGQPQHF
size: once; length: 14; V: TRBV9; J: TRBJ2-5; D: -; DNA: TGTGCCAGCAGCGCGGCGGGGCGGCAAGAGACCCAGTACTTC; CDR3: CASSAAGRQETQYF
size: few; length: 15; V: TRBV7-2; J: TRBJ2-1; D: -; DNA: TGTGCCAGCAGCTTAGGACCCGAAAAAGTGAATGAGCAGTTCTTC; CDR3: CASSLGPEKVNEQFF
size: -; length: 15; V: TRBV5-1; J: TRBJ1-4; D: -; DNA: TGCGCCAGCACAGAGGGACGGGGACGAGGTGAAAAACTGTTTTTT; CDR3: CASTEGRGRGEKLFF
size: -; length: 13; V: TRBV10-3; J: TRBJ2-7; D: TRBD1; DNA: TGTGCCATCAGTGGGCAGGGGGCCCACGAGCAGTACTTC; CDR3: CAISGQGAHEQYF
size: -; length: 14; V: TRBV6-1; J: TRBJ2-7; D: -; DNA: TGTGCCAGCAGTCGAGGGGACGTAACCTACGAGCAGTACTTC; CDR3: CASSRGDVTYEQYF
size: few; length: 14; V: TRBV29-1; J: TRBJ2-7; D: -; DNA: TGCAGCGTTTTGGGAAATAAACAGGGTTACGAGCAGTACTTC; CDR3: CSVLGNKQGYEQYF
size: -; length: 13; V: TRBV29-1; J: TRBJ1-6; D: -; DNA: TGCAGCGGGAAGACTGGGGATAATTCACCCCTCCACTTT; CDR3: CSGKTGDNSPLHF
size: -; length: 14; V: TRBV10-3; J: TRBJ2-3; D: -; DNA: TGTGCCATCACTCAGGCCCCACCCACAGATACGCAGTATTTT; CDR3: CAITQAPPTDTQYF
size: -; length: 11; V: TRBV29-1; J: TRBJ2-7; D: -; DNA: TGCAGCGTTGAAAAGTCCTACGAGCAGTACTTC; CDR3: CSVEKSYEQYF
size: few; length: 12; V: TRBV28; J: TRBJ1-3; D: -; DNA: TGTGCCACGATCACGTCTGGAAACACCATATATTTT; CDR3: CATITSGNTIYF
size: -; length: 12; V: TRBV19; J: TRBJ2-7; D: -; DNA: TGTGCCAGTAGCCATGGGATCTACGAGCAGTACTTC; CDR3: CASSHGIYEQYF
size: -; length: 14; V: TRBV29-1; J: TRBJ2-3; D: TRBD2; DNA: TGCAGCGTTGAATCTAGCGGGGGCACAGATACGCAGTATTTT; CDR3: CSVESSGGTDTQYF
size: -; length: 16; V: TRBV5-4; J: TRBJ1-4; D: -; DNA: TGTGCCAGCAGCTTCGATGGGGGGGCCACTAATGAAAAACTGTTTTTT; CDR3: CASSFDGGATNEKLFF
size: -; length: 15; V: TRBV19; J: TRBJ1-1; D: -; DNA: TGTGCCAGTAGCCCAGGGTCCGGAGGGAACACTGAAGCTTTCTTT; CDR3: CASSPGSGGNTEAFF
size: few; length: 14; V: TRBV29-1; J: TRBJ2-1; D: TRBD1; DNA: TGCAGCGCCATGAAAGGGACAGGGTACAATGAGCAGTTCTTC; CDR3: CSAMKGTGYNEQFF
size: -; length: 11; V: TRBV29-1; J: TRBJ2-3; D: -; DNA: TGCGGCGGGGCAAGCACAGATACGCAGTATTTT; CDR3: CGGASTDTQYF
size: -; length: 14; V: TRBV29-1; J: TRBJ2-1; D: TRBD2; DNA: TGCAGCGGCCAAGGGAGCGGGGGGCTAAATGAGCAGTTCTTC; CDR3: CSGQGSGGLNEQFF
size: -; length: 18; V: TRBV27; J: TRBJ1-6; D: -; DNA: TGTGCCAGCAGTTTTTGGAGGTCGATCGGGGGTTCAAATTCACCCCTCCACTTT; CDR3: CASSFWRSIGGSNSPLHF
size: -; length: 15; V: TRBV7-9; J: TRBJ1-1; D: -; DNA: TGTGCCAGCAGCTTACAGGTGATCATGAACACTGAAGCTTTCTTT; CDR3: CASSLQVIMNTEAFF
size: -; length: 14; V: TRBV4-3; J: TRBJ2-5; D: -; DNA: TGCGCCAGCAGCCAGGCCGGCAGCTCAGAGACCCAGTACTTC; CDR3: CASSQAGSSETQYF
size: -; length: 16; V: TRBV4-2; J: TRBJ1-2; D: -; DNA: TGTGCCAGCAGCCAAGATTGGACGGGGAGTGACTATGGCTACACCTTC; CDR3: CASSQDWTGSDYGYTF
size: -; length: 13; V: TRBV27; J: TRBJ1-4; D: -; DNA: TGTGCCAGCGGGAGGGTTAACGGGGAAAAACTGTTTTTT; CDR3: CASGRVNGEKLFF
size: -; length: 11; V: TRBV29-1; J: TRBJ1-2; D: -; DNA: TGCAGCGCAGACAGCAACTATGGCTACACCTTC; CDR3: CSADSNYGYTF
size: -; length: 14; V: TRBV18; J: TRBJ1-5; D: -; DNA: TGTGCCAGCTCACTGGGGGGAGTTAATCAGCCCCAGCATTTT; CDR3: CASSLGGVNQPQHF
size: -; length: 14; V: TRBV7-8; J: TRBJ2-5; D: TRBD2; DNA: TGTGCCAGCAGCTTAGACCGGGGGGTTGGGACCCAGTACTTC; CDR3: CASSLDRGVGTQYF
size: -; length: 15; V: TRBV18; J: TRBJ2-3; D: -; DNA: TGTGCCAGCTCACGGGAAGTTCCTAGCACAGATACGCAGTATTTT; CDR3: CASSREVPSTDTQYF
size: -; length: 13; V: TRBV2; J: TRBJ1-5; D: TRBD1; DNA: TGTGCCAGCAGTGAACCTACAGGGACAGCCCAGCATTTT; CDR3: CASSEPTGTAQHF
size: -; length: 14; V: TRBV6-5; J: TRBJ1-2; D: -; DNA: TGTGCCAGCAGTTACTCGCGGCAGAACTATGGCTACACCTTC; CDR3: CASSYSRQNYGYTF
size: -; length: 15; V: TRBV7-9; J: TRBJ2-1; D: TRBD2; DNA: TGTGCCAGCAGCTTTAGCGGGGGGGCCTACAATGAGCAGTTCTTC; CDR3: CASSFSGGAYNEQFF
size: -; length: 14; V: TRBV29-1; J: TRBJ2-3; D: TRBD2; DNA: TGCAGCGTTGATATTAGCGGGGCGACAGATACGCAGTATTTT; CDR3: CSVDISGATDTQYF
size: -; length: 14; V: TRBV18; J: TRBJ2-1; D: -; DNA: TGTGCCAGCTCACCACCGGGGGCGCGGAATGAGCAGTTCTTC; CDR3: CASSPPGARNEQFF
size: -; length: 16; V: TRBV15; J: TRBJ2-3; D: TRBD1; DNA: TGTGCCACCAGCAGAGGGGGACAGGGGGCTACAGATACGCAGTATTTT; CDR3: CATSRGGQGATDTQYF
size: -; length: 13; V: TRBV29-1; J: TRBJ1-5; D: -; DNA: TGCAGCGTTGGGCAGGGAGGAAATCAGCCCCAGCATTTT; CDR3: CSVGQGGNQPQHF